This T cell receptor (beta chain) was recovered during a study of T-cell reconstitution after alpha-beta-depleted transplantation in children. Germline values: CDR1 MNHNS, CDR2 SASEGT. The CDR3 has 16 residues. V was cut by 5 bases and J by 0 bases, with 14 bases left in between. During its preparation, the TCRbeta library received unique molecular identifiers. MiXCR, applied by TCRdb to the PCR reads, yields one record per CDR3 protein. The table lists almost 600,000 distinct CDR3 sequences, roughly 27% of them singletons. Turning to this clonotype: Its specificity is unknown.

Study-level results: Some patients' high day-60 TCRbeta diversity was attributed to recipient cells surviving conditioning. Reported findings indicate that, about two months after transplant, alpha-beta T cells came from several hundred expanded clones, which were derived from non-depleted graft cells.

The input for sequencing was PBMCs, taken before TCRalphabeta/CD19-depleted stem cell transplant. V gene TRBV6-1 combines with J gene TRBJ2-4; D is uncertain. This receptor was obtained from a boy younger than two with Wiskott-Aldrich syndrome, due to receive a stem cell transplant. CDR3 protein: CASSSVSAVAKNIQYF. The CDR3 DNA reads TGTGCCAGCAGTAGCGTGTCGGCCGTAGCCAAAAACATTCAGTACTTC.